This record looks at one T cell receptor beta chain sequence and its context. The junction shows a germline mismatch at one end, possibly a read error. These data come from a study of blood T cell repertoires in COVID-19. Turning to the study itself: T cells, B-cell-depleted T cells, or PBMCs provided the cDNA or gDNA that served as material.

Authors' processing steps: Amplified reference gene primers provided the basis for estimating nucleated cell counts. Generated by immunoSEQ multiplex PCR, the TCRdb table keeps only in-frame clones and is missing some. Clone size and the V and J calls come from that table; the DNA yielded D and trimming. Among over 150,000 clones, 87% were seen once, and the ten largest hold around 3.9%. The CDR3 consists of 15 residues. CDR1 and CDR2 (germline): SSHAT, FNYEAQ (reference sequence). Sequencing was done on a sample of peripheral blood. The TCR comes from a woman in her sixties or seventies who had recovered from COVID-19. This chain connects TRBV7-7 to TRBJ2-1; 9 bases fit TRBD1. Written as DNA, the CDR3 is TGTGCTAGCAGCTTAGGGACAGGGAGCCACAATGAGCAGTTCTTC. Its protein product is CASSLGTGSHNEQFF. The complete variable domain, with remaining parts taken from reference TRBV7-7 and TRBJ2-1, reads GAGVSQSPRYKVTKRGQDVTLRCDPISSHATLYWYQQALGQGPEFLTYFNYEAQPDKSGLPSDRFSAERPEGSISTLTIQRTEQRDSAMYRCASSLGTGSHNEQFFGPGTRLTVL.